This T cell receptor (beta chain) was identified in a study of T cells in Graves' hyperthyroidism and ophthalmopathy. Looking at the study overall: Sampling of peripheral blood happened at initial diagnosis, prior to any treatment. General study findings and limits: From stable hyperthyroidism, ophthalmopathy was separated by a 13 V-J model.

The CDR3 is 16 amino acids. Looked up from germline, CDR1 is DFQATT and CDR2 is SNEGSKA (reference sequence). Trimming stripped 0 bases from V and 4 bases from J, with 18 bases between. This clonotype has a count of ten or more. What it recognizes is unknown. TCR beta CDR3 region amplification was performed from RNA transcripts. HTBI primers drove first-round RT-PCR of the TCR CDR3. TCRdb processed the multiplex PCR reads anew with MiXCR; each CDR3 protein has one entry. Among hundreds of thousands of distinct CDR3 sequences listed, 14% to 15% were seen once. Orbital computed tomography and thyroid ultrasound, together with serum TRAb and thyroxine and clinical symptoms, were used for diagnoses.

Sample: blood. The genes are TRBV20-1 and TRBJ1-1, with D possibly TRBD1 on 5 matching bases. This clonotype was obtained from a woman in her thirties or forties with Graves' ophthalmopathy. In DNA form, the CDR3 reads TGCAGTGCTAGAGATTTGGGGGGGAATAGGGCCACTGAAGCTTTCTTT. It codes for CSARDLGGNRATEAFF.